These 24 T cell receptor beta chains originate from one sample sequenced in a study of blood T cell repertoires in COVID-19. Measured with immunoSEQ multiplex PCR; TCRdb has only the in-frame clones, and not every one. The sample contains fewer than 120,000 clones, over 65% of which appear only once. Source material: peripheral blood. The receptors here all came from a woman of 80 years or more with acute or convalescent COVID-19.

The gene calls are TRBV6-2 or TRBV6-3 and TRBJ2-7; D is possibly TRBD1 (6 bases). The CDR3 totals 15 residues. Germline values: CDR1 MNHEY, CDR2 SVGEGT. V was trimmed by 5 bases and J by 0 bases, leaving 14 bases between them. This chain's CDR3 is CASSRQASGSYEQYF. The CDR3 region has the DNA TGTGCCAGCAGTCGACAGGCTTCAGGCTCCTACGAGCAGTACTTC.

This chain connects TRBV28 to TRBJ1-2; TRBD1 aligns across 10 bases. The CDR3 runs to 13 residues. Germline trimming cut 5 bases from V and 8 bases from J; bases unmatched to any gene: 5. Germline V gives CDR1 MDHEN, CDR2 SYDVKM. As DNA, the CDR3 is TGTGCCAGCAGTCTGGGACAGGGGTACGGCTACACCTTC. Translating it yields CASSLGQGYGYTF.

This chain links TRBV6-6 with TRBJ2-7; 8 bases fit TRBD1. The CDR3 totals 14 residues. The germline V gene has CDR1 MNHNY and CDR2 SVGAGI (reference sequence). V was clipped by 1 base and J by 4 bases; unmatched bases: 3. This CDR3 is CASSYFDRGYEQYF. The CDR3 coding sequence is TGTGCCAGCAGTTACTTCGACAGGGGATACGAGCAGTACTTC.

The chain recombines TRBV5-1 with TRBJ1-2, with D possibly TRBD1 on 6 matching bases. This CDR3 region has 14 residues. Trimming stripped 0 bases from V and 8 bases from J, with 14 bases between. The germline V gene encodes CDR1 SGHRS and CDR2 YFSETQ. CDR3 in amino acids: CASSLEVQGIGYTF. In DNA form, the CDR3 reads TGCGCCAGCAGCTTGGAGGTACAGGGCATCGGCTACACCTTC.

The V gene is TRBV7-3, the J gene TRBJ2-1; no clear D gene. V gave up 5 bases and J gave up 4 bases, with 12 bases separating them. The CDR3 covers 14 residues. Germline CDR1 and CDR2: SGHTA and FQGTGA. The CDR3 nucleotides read TGTGCCAGCAGCCCGGGTCTTCTTTACAATGAGCAGTTCTTC. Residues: CASSPGLLYNEQFF.

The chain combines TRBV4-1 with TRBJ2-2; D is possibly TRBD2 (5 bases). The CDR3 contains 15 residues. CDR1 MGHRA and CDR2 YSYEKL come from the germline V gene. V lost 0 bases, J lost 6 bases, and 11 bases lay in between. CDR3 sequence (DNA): TGCGCCAGCAGCCAAGAGGGTCCGGGGTCCGGGGAGCTGTTTTTT. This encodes CASSQEGPGSGELFF.

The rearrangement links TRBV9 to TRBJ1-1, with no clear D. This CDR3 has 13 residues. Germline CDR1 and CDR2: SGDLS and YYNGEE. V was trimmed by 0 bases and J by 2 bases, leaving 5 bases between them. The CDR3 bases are TGTGCCAGCAGCGTAGCCGTAAACACTGAAGCTTTCTTT. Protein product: CASSVAVNTEAFF.

CDR3 region: CSASGTSGPTDTQYF. Here the CDR3 DNA reads TGCAGTGCTAGTGGGACTAGCGGACCCACAGATACGCAGTATTTT. V gene TRBV20-1 combines with J gene TRBJ2-3; 11 nucleotides match TRBD2. CDR3 length: 15 residues. The germline V gene has CDR1 DFQATT and CDR2 SNEGSKA (reference sequence). The ends lost 3 bases at V and 2 bases at J; junction bases unmatched: 4.

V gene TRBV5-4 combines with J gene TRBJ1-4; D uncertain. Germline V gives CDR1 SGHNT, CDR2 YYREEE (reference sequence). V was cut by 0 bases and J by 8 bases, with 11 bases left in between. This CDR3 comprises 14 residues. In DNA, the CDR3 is TGTGCCAGCAGCTTGGAGAGTACCGGGGAAAAACTGTTTTTT. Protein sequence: CASSLESTGEKLFF.

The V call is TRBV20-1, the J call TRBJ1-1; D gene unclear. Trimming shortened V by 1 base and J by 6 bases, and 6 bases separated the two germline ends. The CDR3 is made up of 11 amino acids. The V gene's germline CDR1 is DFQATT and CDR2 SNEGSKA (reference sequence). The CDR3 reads CSARASSEAFF. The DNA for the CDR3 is TGCAGTGCTAGAGCCTCGTCTGAAGCTTTCTTT.

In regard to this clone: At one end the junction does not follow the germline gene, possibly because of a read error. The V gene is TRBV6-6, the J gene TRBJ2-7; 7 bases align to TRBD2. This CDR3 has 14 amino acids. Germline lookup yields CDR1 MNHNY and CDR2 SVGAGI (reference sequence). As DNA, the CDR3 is TGTGCCAGCAGTGCGGGACTAACTTCCTCCGAGCAGTACTTC. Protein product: CASSAGLTSSEQYF.

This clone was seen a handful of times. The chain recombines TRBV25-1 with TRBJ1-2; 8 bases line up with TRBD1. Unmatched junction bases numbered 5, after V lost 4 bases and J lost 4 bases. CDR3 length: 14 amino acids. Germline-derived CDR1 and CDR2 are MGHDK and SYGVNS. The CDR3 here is CASSAVRGPYGYTF. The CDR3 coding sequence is TGTGCCAGCAGTGCTGTCAGGGGGCCCTATGGCTACACCTTC.

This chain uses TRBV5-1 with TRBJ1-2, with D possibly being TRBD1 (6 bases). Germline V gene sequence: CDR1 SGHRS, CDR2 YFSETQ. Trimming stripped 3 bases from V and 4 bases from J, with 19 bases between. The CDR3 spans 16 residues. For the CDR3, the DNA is TGCGCCAGCAGCTCAGGGGAATGGGTAGGGATCTATGGCTACACCTTC. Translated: CASSSGEWVGIYGYTF.

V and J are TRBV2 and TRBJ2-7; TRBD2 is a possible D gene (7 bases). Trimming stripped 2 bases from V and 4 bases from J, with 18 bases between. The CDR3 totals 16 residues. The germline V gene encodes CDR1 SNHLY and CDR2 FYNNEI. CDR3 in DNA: TGTGCCAGCAGTGAACAGGGCGGGGGCATGGGTTACGAGCAGTACTTC. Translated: CASSEQGGGMGYEQYF.

CDR3 in DNA: TGTGCCATCAGTGAGGGACAGGGTGTTTCCACTGAAGCTTTCTTT. Its translation: CAISEGQGVSTEAFF. The chain uses TRBV10-3 and TRBJ1-1; TRBD1 matches 8 bases. The CDR3 loop spans 15 amino acids. Per germline, CDR1 ENHRY and CDR2 SYGVKD. With 2 bases clipped from V and 4 bases from J, the junction kept 6 bases outside the gene matches.

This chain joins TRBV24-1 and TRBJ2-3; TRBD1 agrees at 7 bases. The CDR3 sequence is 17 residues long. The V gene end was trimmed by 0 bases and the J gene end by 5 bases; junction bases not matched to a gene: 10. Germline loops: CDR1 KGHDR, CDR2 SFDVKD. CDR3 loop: CATSDLGTGETKDTQYF. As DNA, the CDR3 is TGTGCCACCAGTGATTTGGGAACAGGGGAGACTAAAGATACGCAGTATTTT.

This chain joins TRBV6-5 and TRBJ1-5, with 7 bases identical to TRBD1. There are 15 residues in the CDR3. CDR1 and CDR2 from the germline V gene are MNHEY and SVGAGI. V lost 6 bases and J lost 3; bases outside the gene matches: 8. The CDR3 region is CASRGPGQLNQPQHF. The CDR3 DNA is TGTGCCAGCAGAGGTCCGGGACAGCTCAATCAGCCCCAGCATTTT.

DNA of the CDR3: TGTGCCAGCAGCCCGAGGGGACAGGCCAACTATGGCTACACCTTC. The encoded protein is CASSPRGQANYGYTF. This chain uses TRBV7-3 with TRBJ1-2; 8 nucleotides line up with TRBD1. J lost 2 bases, V lost 5 bases, and 7 bases had no gene match. The CDR3 has 15 amino acids. The germline V gene encodes CDR1 SGHTA and CDR2 FQGTGA.

The CDR3 here is CASSYSQGNTEAFF. The CDR3 region has the DNA TGTGCCAGCAGTTACTCCCAGGGGAACACTGAAGCTTTCTTT. J is TRBJ1-1 and V is TRBV6-5; D possibly corresponds to TRBD1 (5 bases). Germline CDR1 reads MNHEY; CDR2 reads SVGAGI. There are 14 residues in the CDR3. Trimming removed 0 bases from V and 1 base from J, with 6 bases in between.

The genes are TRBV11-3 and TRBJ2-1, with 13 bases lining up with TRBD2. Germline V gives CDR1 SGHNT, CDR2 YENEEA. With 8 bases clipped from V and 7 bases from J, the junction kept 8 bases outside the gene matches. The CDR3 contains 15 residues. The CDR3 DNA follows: TGTGCCAGCGGACGGACTAGCGGGAGTGGGAATGAGCAGTTCTTC. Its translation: CASGRTSGSGNEQFF.

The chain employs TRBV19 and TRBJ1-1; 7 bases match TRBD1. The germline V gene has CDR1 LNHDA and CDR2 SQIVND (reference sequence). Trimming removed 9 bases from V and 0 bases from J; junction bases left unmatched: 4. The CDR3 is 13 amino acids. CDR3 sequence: CASHRGVNTEAFF. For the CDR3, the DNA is TGTGCCAGCCACAGGGGAGTGAACACTGAAGCTTTCTTT. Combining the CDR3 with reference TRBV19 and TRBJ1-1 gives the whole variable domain DGGITQSPKYLFRKEGQNVTLSCEQNLNHDAMYWYRQDPGQGLRLIYYSQIVNDFQKGDIAEGYSVSREKKESFPLTVTSAQKNPTAFYLCASHRGVNTEAFFGQGTRLTVV.

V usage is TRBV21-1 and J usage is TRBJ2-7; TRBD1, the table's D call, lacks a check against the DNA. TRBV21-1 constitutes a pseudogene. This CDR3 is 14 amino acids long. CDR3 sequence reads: CASSKRQGAYEQYF. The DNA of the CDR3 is TGTGCCAGCAGCAAACGACAGGGGGCTTACGAGCAGTACTTC.

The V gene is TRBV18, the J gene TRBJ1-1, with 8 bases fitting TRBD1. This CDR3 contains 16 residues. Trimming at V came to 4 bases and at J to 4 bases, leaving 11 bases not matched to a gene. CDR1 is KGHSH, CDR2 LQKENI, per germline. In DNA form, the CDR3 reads TGTGCCAGCTCACTAATTCGCTTGGACAGGGTCACTGAAGCTTTCTTT. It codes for CASSLIRLDRVTEAFF.

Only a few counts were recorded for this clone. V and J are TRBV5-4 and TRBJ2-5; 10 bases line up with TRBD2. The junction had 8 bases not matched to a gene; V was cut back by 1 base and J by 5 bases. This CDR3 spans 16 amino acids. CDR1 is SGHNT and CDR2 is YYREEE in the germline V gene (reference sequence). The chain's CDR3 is CASSLTSGRARETQYF. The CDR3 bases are TGTGCCAGCAGCTTGACGAGCGGGAGGGCCAGGGAGACCCAGTACTTC.